These T cell receptor beta chains were read from a single sample in a study of blood T cell repertoires in COVID-19. Sequencing used immunoSEQ multiplex PCR; TCRdb keeps in-frame clones, though not all of them. This table has over 200,000 clones, around four fifths appearing once. Sequenced material: peripheral blood. All receptors come from a man older than 75 with acute or convalescent COVID-19. The conserved cysteine and the conserved F or W are not part of the CDR3 here.

TRBV11-2	TRBJ1-1	ASSLAYTEAF
TRBV5-1	TRBJ2-3	ASSFPSGGATDTQY
TRBV6-5	TRBJ2-1	ASRTGTSPHEQF
TRBV19	TRBJ1-1	ASSATGAWNTEAF
TRBV11-3	TRBJ2-7	ASSPHRLSYEQY
TRBV6-5	TRBJ2-2	ASRVGLASGELF
TRBV24-1	TRBJ1-2	ATSDQDNYGYT
TRBV20-1	TRBJ1-6	SASLQGAGSPLH
TRBV28	TRBJ1-4	ASSLLGGGGQNEKLF
TRBV19	TRBJ1-1	ASSINRGSSNTEAF
TRBV11-2	TRBJ1-4	ASSPFPGTVTPFNEKLF
TRBV11-3	TRBJ1-1	ASSVTGGKNTEAF
TRBV2	TRBJ1-1	ASRERRGTEAF
TRBV5-1	TRBJ2-2	ASSLRLQFTGELF
TRBV9	TRBJ2-1	ASSVTSSSSGHNEQF
TRBV5-8	TRBJ1-2	ATTGSNYGYT
TRBV20-1	TRBJ1-4	SARREKLF
TRBV28	TRBJ2-7	ASSLSTPGQVREQY
TRBV7-7	TRBJ2-2	ASSSGSGRANTGELF
TRBV27	TRBJ1-2	ASSLSMTGGFHGYT
TRBV28	TRBJ2-1	ASSFPSSGGFYEQF
TRBV2	TRBJ2-1	ASSDPPGPLWNEQF
TRBV6-5	TRBJ2-7	ASSLTGGGRYEQY
TRBV7-2	TRBJ1-6	ASNEGTGHSPLH
TRBV7-2	TRBJ1-1	ASSLMGADGAF
TRBV29-1	TRBJ2-4	SVLGGVLTKNIQY
TRBV5-1	TRBJ2-5	ASSLTSGRGTETQY
TRBV6-1	TRBJ1-4	ASSDFSGGYEKLF
TRBV5-8	TRBJ2-4	ASSLVQGPHKNIQY
TRBV19	TRBJ2-4	ATSGTSAGIIQY
TRBV7-9	TRBJ2-7	ASLSRSAGENEQY
TRBV6-1	TRBJ1-2	ASSERSGANYGYT
TRBV6-5	TRBJ1-6	ASSYSTGSNSPLH
TRBV5-1	TRBJ1-1	ASSLDPGSRSEAF
TRBV3-1/TRBV3-2	TRBJ2-7	ASSQLPQGLYEQY
TRBV6-1	TRBJ2-1	ASSETLAGSNEQF
TRBV11-2	TRBJ2-5	ASSLVRGGETQY
TRBV7-2	TRBJ1-2	ASSLQNYGYT
TRBV19	TRBJ2-1	ASSFTTGTRPQNEQF
TRBV20-1	TRBJ2-7	SASDPGLLRSYEQY